Listed below are T cell receptor beta chains from one sample, sequenced in a study of molecular identifiers for immune sequencing clone quantification. Using its own MiXCR run on the PCR reads, TCRdb lists one record per CDR3 protein. The sample holds roughly 320,000 distinct CDR3 sequences, about 22% seen once. Sequencing was performed on naive CD8+ T cells from blood, with Jurkat cell RNA spiked in. These TCRs come from a human donor in good health. Some libraries in this study had Jurkat cell RNA spiked in. CDR3s include the opening cysteine and the closing phenylalanine or tryptophan. The D gene is left open where the match is weak. Expanded clones get a size class; other rows say once, few or many, or leave the size out.

d_call | clone_size | j_call | v_call | cdr3_nt | cdr3_aa
NA | many | TRBJ1-1 | TRBV7-2 | TGTGCCAGCAGCTTAGCGAGCATTGAAGCTTTCTTT | CASSLASIEAFF
NA | many | TRBJ1-1 | TRBV5-6 | TGTGCCAGCAGCTTGGTAAAGACTGAAGCTTTCTTT | CASSLVKTEAFF
TRBD1 | many | TRBJ2-7 | TRBV12-3/TRBV12-4 | TGTGCCAGCAGCCCGGACAGGGGGGGAAGGGAGCAGTACTTC | CASSPDRGGREQYF
NA | NA | TRBJ2-3 | TRBV9 | TGTGCCAGCAGCGCCCCGCCGGGTCCCGTAGGCACAGATACGCAGTATTTT | CASSAPPGPVGTDTQYF
NA | many | TRBJ1-4 | TRBV29-1 | TGCAGCGTGTGGACGGAGAATAATGAAAAACTGTTTTTT | CSVWTENNEKLFF
TRBD1 | NA | TRBJ2-5 | TRBV7-9 | TGTGCCAGCAGAGGCCTCGGGGACAGGGGGCTCCAAGAGACCCAGTACTTC | CASRGLGDRGLQETQYF
NA | many | TRBJ1-1 | TRBV4-3 | TGCGCCAGCAGCCGCGTACGGAACACTGAAGCTTTCTTT | CASSRVRNTEAFF
TRBD1 | many | TRBJ1-5 | TRBV9 | TGTGCCAGCAGCGTAGAAGAACCGGGACAGGGGGCTTCTCAGCCCCAGCATTTT | CASSVEEPGQGASQPQHF
NA | few | TRBJ2-4 | TRBV7-9 | TGTGCCAGCAGCCCGTTCGGTGACATTCAGTACTTC | CASSPFGDIQYF
NA | many | TRBJ1-1 | TRBV7-9 | TGTGCCAGCAGCTCAGGAGTAGGGGCGTACACTGAAGCTTTCTTT | CASSSGVGAYTEAFF
TRBD1 | many | TRBJ2-5 | TRBV5-4 | TGTGCCAGCAGCTTTACCGGGACAGGCCAAGAGACCCAGTACTTC | CASSFTGTGQETQYF
NA | many | TRBJ1-1 | TRBV27 | TGTGCCAGCAGTTTCGAGTTGAACACTGAAGCTTTCTTT | CASSFELNTEAFF
TRBD2 | many | TRBJ2-1 | TRBV7-9 | TGTGCCAGCAGCTGGGGGGGGGCCTACAATGAGCAGTTCTTC | CASSWGGAYNEQFF
NA | few | TRBJ1-1 | TRBV9 | TGTGCCAGCGGGGACCCGAACACTGAAGCTTTCTTT | CASGDPNTEAFF
NA | many | TRBJ2-3 | TRBV9 | TGTGCCAGCAGCGGCCACTTAACAGATACGCAGTATTTT | CASSGHLTDTQYF
TRBD1 | many | TRBJ2-3 | TRBV7-6 | TGTGCCAGCAGCCTTACGACAGGGGTGCGTCAAGATACGCAGTATTTT | CASSLTTGVRQDTQYF
NA | few | TRBJ1-5 | TRBV19 | TGTGCCAGTAGTATAGTAGGGAGTCAGCCCCAGCATTTT | CASSIVGSQPQHF
TRBD2 | few | TRBJ2-1 | TRBV2 | TGTGCCATAGCAAGGGGACTAGGGTACAATGAGCAGTTCTTC | CAIARGLGYNEQFF
NA | many | TRBJ2-1 | TRBV20-1 | TGCAGTGCTAGAGTGGGGCAAAGCTCCTACAATGAGCAGTTCTTC | CSARVGQSSYNEQFF
TRBD1 | many | TRBJ1-6 | TRBV7-9 | TGTGCCAGCAGCGGAACGACAGGGAATTCACCCCTCCACTTT | CASSGTTGNSPLHF
TRBD2 | NA | TRBJ2-7 | TRBV20-1 | TGCAGTGCTAGCACCCCTAGCGGACTAGTGTACGAGCAGTACTTC | CSASTPSGLVYEQYF
NA | few | TRBJ2-5 | TRBV5-1 | TGCGCCAGCAGCTCCGGGCCTCTAGGTGATTTGGAGACCCAGTACTTC | CASSSGPLGDLETQYF
TRBD2 | many | TRBJ2-2 | TRBV20-1 | TGCAGTGCTTATCTAGCGGTCGCGAACACCGGGGAGCTGTTTTTT | CSAYLAVANTGELFF
NA | NA | TRBJ2-3 | TRBV19 | TGTGCCAGTAGTCGCGGGGGCACAGATACGCAGTATTTT | CASSRGGTDTQYF
TRBD2 | many | TRBJ2-7 | TRBV4-1 | TGCGCCAGCAGCCAAGCCACCTCCGGGACTAGCGTCGAGCAGTACTTC | CASSQATSGTSVEQYF
NA | many | TRBJ1-1 | TRBV29-1 | TGCAGCGTTCACGAGGGGATGAACACTGAAGCTTTCTTT | CSVHEGMNTEAFF
NA | many | TRBJ2-6 | TRBV29-1 | TGCAGCGTTGGATCAGGAGTTCCGGCTGGGGCCAACGTCCTGACTTTC | CSVGSGVPAGANVLTF
TRBD2 | NA | TRBJ2-3 | TRBV29-1 | TGCAGCGTTGAAGGATCCCTAGCGGGGGGTGTGGTGAGCACAGATACGCAGTATTTT | CSVEGSLAGGVVSTDTQYF
TRBD1 | many | TRBJ2-3 | TRBV11-2 | TGTGCCAGCAGCCCTCCAGGGGGCGAGTCAGATACGCAGTATTTT | CASSPPGGESDTQYF
NA | many | TRBJ1-4 | TRBV20-1 | TGCAGTGCCGCAGGGCCAGCTAATGAAAAACTGTTTTTT | CSAAGPANEKLFF
TRBD2 | many | TRBJ2-4 | TRBV5-4 | TGTGCCAGCAGCCACAGGACTAGCGGGGTCTCGTACTTC | CASSHRTSGVSYF
NA | many | TRBJ1-1 | TRBV19 | TGTGCCAGTAGTATAGCACGACCGACGAACACTGAAGCTTTCTTT | CASSIARPTNTEAFF
TRBD2 | many | TRBJ2-3 | TRBV7-7 | TGTGCCAGCAGCTTCGGCCTAGCGGGGGGCACAGATACGCAGTATTTT | CASSFGLAGGTDTQYF
NA | few | TRBJ1-1 | TRBV27 | TGTGCCAGCAGCGTTGGGTTGGGGGCTGAAGCTTTCTTT | CASSVGLGAEAFF
TRBD2 | many | TRBJ2-5 | TRBV5-1 | TGCGCCAGCAGTCGGGGGGGCCAAGAGACCCAGTACTTC | CASSRGGQETQYF
TRBD2 | few | TRBJ2-7 | TRBV7-9 | TGTGCCAGCAGCTTAGGGACTAGCAGTACCTACGAGCAGTACTTC | CASSLGTSSTYEQYF
NA | few | TRBJ2-3 | TRBV10-2 | TGCGCCAGCAGTGACTGGGCTTTTACTGAAGATACGCAGTATTTT | CASSDWAFTEDTQYF
NA | many | TRBJ2-4 | TRBV30 | TGTGCCTGGAGTGTCGGTGGGGCCAAAAACATTCAGTACTTC | CAWSVGGAKNIQYF
NA | many | TRBJ2-7 | TRBV7-9 | TGTGCCAGCAGCTTAGCGCAGGGGGGAGTGAAGGAGCAGTACTTC | CASSLAQGGVKEQYF
TRBD1 | many | TRBJ2-2 | TRBV6-2/TRBV6-3 | TGTGCCAGCAGTTCCGACAGGGGGAACACCGGGGAGCTGTTTTTT | CASSSDRGNTGELFF
NA | NA | TRBJ2-6 | TRBV3-1 | TGTGCCAGCAGCCAAGCCGGTATTGGGGCCAACGTCCTGACTTTC | CASSQAGIGANVLTF
NA | many | TRBJ2-7 | TRBV4-2 | TGTGCCAGCAGCCAGCCAGGCCAATTGGGTTACGAGCAGTACTTC | CASSQPGQLGYEQYF
NA | NA | TRBJ2-3 | TRBV10-1 | TGCGCCATCTCCGCGGTGGCCAGCACAGATACGCAGTATTTT | CAISAVASTDTQYF